This T cell receptor (beta chain) was retrieved from a study of blood T cell repertoires in COVID-19. Study in general: Both acute and convalescent COVID-19 samples were obtained from the United States, Italy and Spain. PBMCs, B-cell-depleted T cells, or T cells were the source of the cDNA or gDNA that made up the material.

Germline CDR1 SGDLS, CDR2 YYNGEE. The CDR3 length is 14 residues. V lost 2 bases and J 4 bases, leaving 11 bases between the germline ends. As handled by the study authors: Counts of nucleated cells, estimated from reference gene primer amplification, were obtained. The data were produced by immunoSEQ multiplex PCR, yet TCRdb's version contains in-frame clones alone and is incomplete. V, J and clone size are those of that table, while D and trimming were read from the DNA. The sample includes approximately 110,000 clones, 74% seen only once; the top ten take approximately 6%. This TCR derives from a man older than 75 with COVID-19, enrolled during active disease. Sequenced input: peripheral blood. The genes are TRBV9 and TRBJ2-3; tentatively, D is TRBD1 (5 bases). As DNA, the CDR3 is TGTGCCAGCAGCGTTACAGGTGCGTCAGATACGCAGTATTTT. Its protein is CASSVTGASDTQYF.